Described below is a single T cell receptor (beta chain) sequence and its context. In the source study's methods: Amplification of reference gene primers was used by the study to estimate nucleated cell counts. Some clones are missing from TCRdb's copy, which holds only in-frame ones; the method was immunoSEQ multiplex PCR. The V and J calls and clone size were taken over from that table, and D and trimming were inferred from the DNA. The sample contains about 310,000 clones, around 86% of which appear only once. This entry belongs to a study of blood T cell repertoires in COVID-19. For the study at large: Sites across the United States, Italy and Spain contributed samples from acute and convalescent COVID-19. T cells, B-cell-depleted T cells, or PBMCs supplied cDNA or gDNA.

The junction had 8 bases not matched to a gene; V was cut back by 2 bases and J by 5 bases. This CDR3 has 16 amino acids. CDR1 MDHEN and CDR2 SYDVKM come from the germline V gene. The source is a man aged 45 to 65 with active or convalescent COVID-19. Sequences were obtained from peripheral blood. The V call is TRBV28, the J call TRBJ2-2, with 7 bases identical to TRBD2. For the CDR3, the DNA is TGTGCCAGCAGTTTAGGTCTAGCGGCCAATACCGGGGAGCTGTTTTTT. Encoded protein: CASSLGLAANTGELFF.